Below, 9 T cell receptor beta chains from the same sample are listed, as sequenced in a study of shared clonotypes between healthy human individuals. CD45RO-negative cells were positively selected for CCR7, leaving out terminally differentiated effector memory CD45RA+ cells. Produced via immunoSEQ multiplex PCR; TCRdb's table is partial and in-frame only. The table has 1.5 million to 2.5 million clones, roughly 95% seen once. Material: naive CD8+ T cells sorted from blood. The receptors originated from a young man in good health.

V is TRBV6-5 and J is TRBJ2-7, with TRBD1 matching 8 bases. This CDR3 is built from 14 residues. The germline V gene has CDR1 MNHEY and CDR2 SVGAGI. V lost 5 bases to trimming and J lost 4 bases; unmatched junction nucleotides: 7. This CDR3 reads CASSATQGGYEQYF. In DNA form, the CDR3 reads TGTGCCAGCAGTGCGACACAGGGGGGATACGAGCAGTACTTC.

As for this clone: The sample contains more than one DNA sequence encoding this CDR3. The V gene is TRBV6-5, the J gene TRBJ2-5; 9 bases are shared with TRBD1. Looked up from germline, CDR1 is MNHEY and CDR2 is SVGAGI. The CDR3 has 14 residues. J was trimmed by 5 bases and V by 2 bases; bases with no gene match: 3. Written as DNA, the CDR3 is TGTGCCAGCAGTTACACAGGGGGCGGGGAGACCCAGTACTTC. It codes for CASSYTGGGETQYF.

The genes are TRBV29-1 and TRBJ2-1; perhaps TRBD1 as D (6 bases). Germline CDR1 SQVTM, CDR2 ANQGSEA. There are 14 residues in the CDR3. V lost 0 bases to trimming and J lost 4 bases, with 10 bases between them. This CDR3 is CSVEEGQGYNEQFF. DNA of the CDR3: TGCAGCGTTGAAGAAGGCCAGGGGTACAATGAGCAGTTCTTC.

The chain is built from TRBV21-1 and TRBJ1-1; the table's D call, TRBD1, was not checked against the DNA. TRBV21-1 is flagged as a pseudogene. The CDR3 has 15 amino acids. The CDR3 region has the DNA TGTGCCAGCAGCGGTTGGGACAGTGTGAACACTGAAGCTTTCTTT. It translates to CASSGWDSVNTEAFF.

The chain links TRBV7-3 to TRBJ2-1; TRBD2 might be the D (5 bases). Between the trimmed V and J ends, which lost 3 bases and 1 base, there was a span of 10 bases. Germline CDR1 reads SGHTA; CDR2 reads FQGTGA. The CDR3 loop spans 15 amino acids. The CDR3 loop reads CASSFSGESYNEQFF. In nucleotides, the CDR3 is TGTGCCAGCAGCTTTTCCGGGGAGTCCTACAATGAGCAGTTCTTC.

This clone has a single count. This sample includes further DNA sequences coding for the same CDR3. The chain links TRBV13 to TRBJ2-6; D call uncertain. CDR3 length equals 15 residues. Trimming stripped 1 base from V and 0 bases from J, with 4 bases between. Germline lookup yields CDR1 PRHDT and CDR2 FYEKMQ (reference sequence). CDR3: CASSLAGSGANVLTF. CDR3 sequence (DNA): TGTGCCAGCAGCTTAGCGGGCTCTGGGGCCAACGTCCTGACTTTC.

This rearrangement joins TRBV5-1 to TRBJ2-1; D is unresolved. The CDR3 length is 13 residues. CDR1 and CDR2 (germline): SGHRS, YFSETQ. The germline V and J ends were trimmed by 1 base and 8 bases, with 10 bases remaining between them. CDR3 coding DNA: TGCGCCAGCAGCTTGAACCAGCCTCATGAGCAGTTCTTC. Encoded protein: CASSLNQPHEQFF. Combining the CDR3 with reference TRBV5-1 and TRBJ2-1 gives the whole variable domain KAGVTQTPRYLIKTRGQQVTLSCSPISGHRSVSWYQQTPGQGLQFLFEYFSETQRNKGNFPGRFSGRQFSNSRSEMNVSTLELGDSALYLCASSLNQPHEQFFGPGTRLTVL.

The chain combines TRBV4-3 with TRBJ2-5, with 7 bases fitting TRBD1. Germline CDR1 and CDR2: LGHNA and YSLEER. The CDR3 extends over 15 amino acids. With V trimmed by 2 bases and J by 5 bases, 8 bases remained unmatched. This chain's CDR3 is CASSQWTGPGETQYF. The CDR3, as DNA: TGCGCCAGCAGCCAATGGACAGGCCCAGGGGAGACCCAGTACTTC.

CDR3 in DNA: TGCGCCAGCAGCCAAGAGGGGACACGGAACACTGAAGCTTTCTTT. Translating gives CASSQEGTRNTEAFF. The genes are TRBV4-1 and TRBJ1-1; perhaps TRBD1 as D (6 bases). This CDR3 comprises 15 residues. Germline values: CDR1 MGHRA, CDR2 YSYEKL. V shed 0 bases and J shed 1 base, with 9 bases lying between them.